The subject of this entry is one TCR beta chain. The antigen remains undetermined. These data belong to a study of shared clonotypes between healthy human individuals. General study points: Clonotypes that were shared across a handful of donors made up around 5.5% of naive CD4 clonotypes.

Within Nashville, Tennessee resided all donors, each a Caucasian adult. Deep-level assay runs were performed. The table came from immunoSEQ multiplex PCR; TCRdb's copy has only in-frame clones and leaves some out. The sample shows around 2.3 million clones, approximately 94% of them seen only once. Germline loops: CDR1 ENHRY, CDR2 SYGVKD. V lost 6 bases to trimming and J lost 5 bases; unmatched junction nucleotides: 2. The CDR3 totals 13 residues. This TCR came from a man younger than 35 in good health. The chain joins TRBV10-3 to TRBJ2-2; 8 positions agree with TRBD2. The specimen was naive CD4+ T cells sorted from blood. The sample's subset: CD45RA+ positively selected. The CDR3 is CAIRAGVTGELFF. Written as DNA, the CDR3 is TGTGCCATCAGAGCGGGAGTAACCGGGGAGCTGTTTTTT.